Listed here are 5 T cell receptor beta chains from one sample, sequenced in a study of response to subunit inactivated influenza vaccine. TCRdb re-analysed the RT-PCR reads in MiXCR, keeping a single row per CDR3 protein. This sample has 650,000 or so distinct CDR3 sequences, with 14% found just once. This specimen consisted of PBMCs from blood, obtained roughly 2 weeks before vaccination. The source is a man aged 50 or older who received an inactivated influenza vaccine.

The chain couples TRBV18 to TRBJ2-5; D not certain. V lost 1 base, J lost 4 bases, and 10 bases lay in between. Germline V gives CDR1 KGHSH, CDR2 LQKENI. There are 14 residues in the CDR3. As DNA, the CDR3 is TGTGCCAGCTCACCACGGGGTTCCTTAGAGACCCAGTACTTC. Translating it yields CASSPRGSLETQYF.

The chain is built from TRBV6-1 and TRBJ2-1; D not resolved. There are 13 residues in the CDR3. The V and J ends lost 2 bases and 1 base respectively, with 3 bases between them. Germline CDR1 MNHNS, CDR2 SASEGT. CDR3 DNA sequence: TGTGCCAGCAGTGAAAGGTCCTACAATGAGCAGTTCTTC. Translating gives CASSERSYNEQFF.

The chain carries TRBV20-1 and TRBJ2-5; 11 bases agree with TRBD2. Germline lookup yields CDR1 DFQATT and CDR2 SNEGSKA (reference sequence). The trim removed 1 base at V and 2 bases at J, leaving 6 bases unmatched. The CDR3 length is 16 residues. DNA for the CDR3: TGCAGTGCTAGAGTTCCCGGGACTAGCGGTCAAGAGACCCAGTACTTC. It is translated as CSARVPGTSGQETQYF.

Many counts were recorded for this clonotype. The chain uses TRBV20-1 and TRBJ2-5; no reliable D call. With 2 bases removed from V and 5 bases from J, the gap between germline ends came to 9 bases. Germline V gene sequence: CDR1 DFQATT, CDR2 SNEGSKA (reference sequence). This CDR3 has 12 residues. CDR3 amino acids: CSARTGGETQYF. DNA for the CDR3: TGCAGTGCTAGAACCGGTGGGGAGACCCAGTACTTC.

J is TRBJ2-7 and V is TRBV20-1, with 8 nucleotides matching TRBD2. The CDR3 runs to 14 residues. CDR1 DFQATT and CDR2 SNEGSKA come from the germline V gene (reference sequence). Losses at the gene ends were 5 bases for V and 1 base for J; bases not matched to a gene: 7. Here the CDR3 DNA reads TGCAGTGCTTCCAAACTAGCGGCTTCCTACGAGCAGTACTTC. Protein: CSASKLAASYEQYF.